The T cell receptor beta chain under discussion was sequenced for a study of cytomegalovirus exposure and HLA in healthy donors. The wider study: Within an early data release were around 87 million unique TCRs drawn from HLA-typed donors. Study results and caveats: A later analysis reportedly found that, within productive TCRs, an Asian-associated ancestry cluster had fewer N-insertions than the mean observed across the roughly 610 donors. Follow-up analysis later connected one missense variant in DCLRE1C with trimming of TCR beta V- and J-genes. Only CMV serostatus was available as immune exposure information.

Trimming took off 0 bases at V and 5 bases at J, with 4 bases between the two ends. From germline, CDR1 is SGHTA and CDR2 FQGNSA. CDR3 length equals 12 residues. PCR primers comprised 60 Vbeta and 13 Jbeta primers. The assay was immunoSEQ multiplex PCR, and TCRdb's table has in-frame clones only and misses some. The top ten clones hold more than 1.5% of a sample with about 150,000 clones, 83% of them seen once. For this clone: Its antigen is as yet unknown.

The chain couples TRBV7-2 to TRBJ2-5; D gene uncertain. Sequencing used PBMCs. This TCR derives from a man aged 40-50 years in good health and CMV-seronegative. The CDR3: CASSLALETQYF. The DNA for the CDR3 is TGTGCCAGCAGCTTAGCCCTCGAGACCCAGTACTTC.